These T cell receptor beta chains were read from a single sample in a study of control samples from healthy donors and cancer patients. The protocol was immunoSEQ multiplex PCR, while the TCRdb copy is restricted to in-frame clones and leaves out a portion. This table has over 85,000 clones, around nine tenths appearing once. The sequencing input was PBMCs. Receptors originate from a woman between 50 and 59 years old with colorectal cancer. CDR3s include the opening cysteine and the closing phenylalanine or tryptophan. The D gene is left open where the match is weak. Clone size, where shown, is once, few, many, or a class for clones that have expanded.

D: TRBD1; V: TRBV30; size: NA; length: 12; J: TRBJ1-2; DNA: TGTGCCTGGAGTTCAGGGGGGCCTGGCTACACCTTC; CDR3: CAWSSGGPGYTF
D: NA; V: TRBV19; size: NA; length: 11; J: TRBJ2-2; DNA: TGTGCCAGTACAGGGACCGGGGAGCTGTTTTTT; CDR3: CASTGTGELFF
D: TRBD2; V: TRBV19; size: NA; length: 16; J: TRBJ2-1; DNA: TGTGCCAGTACCCGCGTAACGGGACTAGCGGGCAATGAGCAGTTCTTC; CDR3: CASTRVTGLAGNEQFF
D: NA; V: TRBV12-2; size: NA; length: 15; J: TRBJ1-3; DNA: TGTGCAAGTCGCTTAGCAGACAGGGCTGAACGCACCATATATTTT; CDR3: CASRLADRAERTIYF
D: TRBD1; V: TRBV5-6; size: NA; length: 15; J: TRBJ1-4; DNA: TGTGCCAGCAGCTTGACAGGGGGCTTTTATGAAAAACTGTTTTTT; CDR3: CASSLTGGFYEKLFF
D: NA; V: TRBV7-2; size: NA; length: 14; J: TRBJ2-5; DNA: TGTGCCAGCAGCTTTGAGGACACACGTAGGTCCCAGTACTTC; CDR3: CASSFEDTRRSQYF
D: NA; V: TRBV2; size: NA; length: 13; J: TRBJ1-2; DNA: TGTGCCAGCAGTTTGTTAGACATTAATGGCTACACCTTC; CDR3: CASSLLDINGYTF
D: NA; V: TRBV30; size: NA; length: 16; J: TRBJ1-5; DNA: TGTGCCTGGAGTGTAAATGGTGGTTATAGCAATCAGCCCCAGCATTTT; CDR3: CAWSVNGGYSNQPQHF
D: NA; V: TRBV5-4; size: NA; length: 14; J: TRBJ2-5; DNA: TGTGCCAGCAGCCGCCCGGGTAGACAAGAGACCCAGTACTTC; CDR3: CASSRPGRQETQYF
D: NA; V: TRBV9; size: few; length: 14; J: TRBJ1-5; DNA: TGTGCCAGCAGCGTAGAGGGTATTGATCAGCCCCAGCATTTT; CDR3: CASSVEGIDQPQHF
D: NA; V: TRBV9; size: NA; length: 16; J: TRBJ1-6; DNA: TGTGCCAGCAGCGTAGGGTCAAAAGTAAGGAATTCACCCCTCCACTTT; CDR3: CASSVGSKVRNSPLHF
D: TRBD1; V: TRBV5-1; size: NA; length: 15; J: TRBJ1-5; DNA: TGCGCCAGCAGCTTGGAGGGGGCTGACTATCAGCCCCAGCATTTT; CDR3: CASSLEGADYQPQHF
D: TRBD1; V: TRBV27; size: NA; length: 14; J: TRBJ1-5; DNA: TGTGCCAGCAGCACAGGGGGAATAAATCAGCCCCAGCATTTT; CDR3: CASSTGGINQPQHF
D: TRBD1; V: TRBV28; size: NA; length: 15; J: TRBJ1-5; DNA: TGTGCCAGCAGTCCCTCGACAGGGCCCTATCAGCCCCAGCATTTT; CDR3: CASSPSTGPYQPQHF
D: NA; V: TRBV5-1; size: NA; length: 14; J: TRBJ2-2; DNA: TGCGCCAGCAGAACGGAGGGTAACACCGGGGAGCTGTTTTTT; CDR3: CASRTEGNTGELFF
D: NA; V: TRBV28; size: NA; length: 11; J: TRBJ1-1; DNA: TGTGCCAGCAGTGTCTTAAATGAAGCTTTCTTT; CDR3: CASSVLNEAFF
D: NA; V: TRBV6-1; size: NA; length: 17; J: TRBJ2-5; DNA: TGTGCCAGCAGTGAAAGGGGCTCGACAGTGAGTAAAGAGACCCAGTACTTC; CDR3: CASSERGSTVSKETQYF
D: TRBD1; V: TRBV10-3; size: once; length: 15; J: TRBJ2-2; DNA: TGTGCCATCAGCCCCGGGACAGCGAACACCGGGGAGCTGTTTTTT; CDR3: CAISPGTANTGELFF
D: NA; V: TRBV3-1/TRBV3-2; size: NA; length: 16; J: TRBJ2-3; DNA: TGTGCCAGCAGCCAAGATAAGGTGGGGAGGACAGATACGCAGTATTTT; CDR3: CASSQDKVGRTDTQYF
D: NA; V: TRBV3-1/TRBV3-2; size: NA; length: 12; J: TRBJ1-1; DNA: TGTGCCAGCAGCCAAGATAATGGGGCGGCTTTCTTT; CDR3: CASSQDNGAAFF
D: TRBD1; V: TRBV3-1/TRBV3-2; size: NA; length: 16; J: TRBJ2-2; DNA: TGTGCCAGCAGCCAAGCCCGGACAGGTTACACCGGGGAGCTGTTTTTT; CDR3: CASSQARTGYTGELFF
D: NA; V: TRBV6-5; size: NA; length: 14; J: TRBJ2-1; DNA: TGTGCCAGCAGTCCCAGCGGCCCTTACAATGAGCAGTTCTTC; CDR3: CASSPSGPYNEQFF
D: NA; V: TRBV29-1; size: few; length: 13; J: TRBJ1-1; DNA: TGCAGCGTTGGACAGCCCATGAACACTGAAGCTTTCTTT; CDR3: CSVGQPMNTEAFF
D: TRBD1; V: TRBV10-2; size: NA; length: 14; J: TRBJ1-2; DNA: TGCGCCAGCAGGCCCTCAGGGGGCAGCTATGGCTACACCTTC; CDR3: CASRPSGGSYGYTF
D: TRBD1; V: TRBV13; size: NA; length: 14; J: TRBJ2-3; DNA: TGTGCCAGCAGCTTCGGGACAGCCACAGATACGCAGTATTTT; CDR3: CASSFGTATDTQYF
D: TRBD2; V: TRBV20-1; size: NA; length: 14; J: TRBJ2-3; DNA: TGCAGTGCCAGTAGCGGGGGTTCCACAGATACGCAGTATTTT; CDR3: CSASSGGSTDTQYF
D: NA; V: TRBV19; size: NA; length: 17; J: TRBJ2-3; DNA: TGTGCCAGTAGTATAGGATCGGGGGACACACGCACAGATACGCAGTATTTT; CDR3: CASSIGSGDTRTDTQYF
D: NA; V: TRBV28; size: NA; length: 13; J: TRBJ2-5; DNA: TGTGCCAGCAGTTTACGGCCCCAAGAGACCCAGTACTTC; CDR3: CASSLRPQETQYF
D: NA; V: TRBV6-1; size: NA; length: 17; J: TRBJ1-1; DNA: TGTGCCAGCAGTGAAGTGGGGTCGGGACCTCGGGACTCTGAAGCTTTCTTT; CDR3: CASSEVGSGPRDSEAFF
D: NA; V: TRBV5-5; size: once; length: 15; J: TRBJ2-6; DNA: TGTGCCAGCAGCCAAATCTCGTCTGGGGCCAACGTCCTGACTTTC; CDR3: CASSQISSGANVLTF
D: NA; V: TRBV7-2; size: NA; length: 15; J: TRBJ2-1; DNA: TGTGCCAGCAGCTTATCGGGGGCCACTCCGCATGAGCAGTTCTTC; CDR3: CASSLSGATPHEQFF
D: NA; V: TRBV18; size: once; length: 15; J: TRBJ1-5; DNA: TGTGCCAGCTCACCGGCTAGAGGGGGGAATCAGCCCCAGCATTTT; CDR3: CASSPARGGNQPQHF
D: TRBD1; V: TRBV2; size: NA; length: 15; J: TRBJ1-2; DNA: TGTGCCAGCAGTCCCCCCCGGGACAGGGGCTATGGCTACACCTTC; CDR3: CASSPPRDRGYGYTF
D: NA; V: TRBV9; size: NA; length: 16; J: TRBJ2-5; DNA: TGTGCCAGCAGCGTATCTACGGGACTCGGCCAAGAGACCCAGTACTTC; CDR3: CASSVSTGLGQETQYF
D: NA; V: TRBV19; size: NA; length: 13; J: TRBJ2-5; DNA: TGTGCCAGTAGTATAGGAGGAAAAGAGACCCAGTACTTC; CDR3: CASSIGGKETQYF
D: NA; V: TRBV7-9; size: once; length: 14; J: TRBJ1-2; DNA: TGTGCCAGCAGCTTATCACAGGTTAACTATGGCTACACCTTC; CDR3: CASSLSQVNYGYTF
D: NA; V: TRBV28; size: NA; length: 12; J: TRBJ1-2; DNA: TGTGCCAGCAGTTCACGGGGCTATGGCTACACCTTC; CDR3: CASSSRGYGYTF
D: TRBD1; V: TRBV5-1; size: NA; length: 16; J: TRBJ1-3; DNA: TGCGCCAGCAGCTTGTCCGACAGGGCCACTGGAAACACCATATATTTT; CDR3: CASSLSDRATGNTIYF
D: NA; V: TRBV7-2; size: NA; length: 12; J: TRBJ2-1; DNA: TGTGCCAGCAGCTTAGCGGGGGGGCATAAGTTCTTC; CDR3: CASSLAGGHKFF